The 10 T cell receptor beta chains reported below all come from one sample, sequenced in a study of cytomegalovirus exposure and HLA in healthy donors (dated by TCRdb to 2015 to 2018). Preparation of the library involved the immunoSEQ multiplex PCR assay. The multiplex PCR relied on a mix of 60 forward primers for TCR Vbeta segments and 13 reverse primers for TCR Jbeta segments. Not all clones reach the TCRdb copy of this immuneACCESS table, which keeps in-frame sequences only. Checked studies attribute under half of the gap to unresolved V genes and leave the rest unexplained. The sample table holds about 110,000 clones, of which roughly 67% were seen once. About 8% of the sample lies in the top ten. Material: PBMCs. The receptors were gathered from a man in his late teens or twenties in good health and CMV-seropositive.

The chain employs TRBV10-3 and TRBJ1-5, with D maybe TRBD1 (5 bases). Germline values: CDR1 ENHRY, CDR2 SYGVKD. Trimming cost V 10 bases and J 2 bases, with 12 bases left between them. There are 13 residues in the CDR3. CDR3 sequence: CATGVGGNQPQHF. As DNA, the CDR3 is TGTGCCACGGGGGTGGGGGGCAATCAGCCCCAGCATTTT.

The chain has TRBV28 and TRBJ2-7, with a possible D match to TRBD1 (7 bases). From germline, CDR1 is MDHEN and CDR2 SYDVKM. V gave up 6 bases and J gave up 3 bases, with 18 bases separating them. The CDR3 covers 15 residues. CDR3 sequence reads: CASRDQGGLIYEQYF. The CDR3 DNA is TGTGCCAGCAGGGACCAGGGGGGTCTTATCTACGAGCAGTACTTC.

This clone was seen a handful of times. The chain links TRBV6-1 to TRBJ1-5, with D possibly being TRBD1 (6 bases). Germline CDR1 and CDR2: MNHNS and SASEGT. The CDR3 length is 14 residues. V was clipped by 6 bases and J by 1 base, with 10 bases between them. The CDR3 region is CASSIGGSNQPQHF. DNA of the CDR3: TGTGCCAGCAGCATTGGGGGCAGCAATCAGCCCCAGCATTTT.

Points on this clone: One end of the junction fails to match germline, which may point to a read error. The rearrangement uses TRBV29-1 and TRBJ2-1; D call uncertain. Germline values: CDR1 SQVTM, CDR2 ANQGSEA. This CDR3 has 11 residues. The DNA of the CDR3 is TGCAGCGTTGAAACCTACCATGAGCAGTTCTTC. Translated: CSVETYHEQFF.

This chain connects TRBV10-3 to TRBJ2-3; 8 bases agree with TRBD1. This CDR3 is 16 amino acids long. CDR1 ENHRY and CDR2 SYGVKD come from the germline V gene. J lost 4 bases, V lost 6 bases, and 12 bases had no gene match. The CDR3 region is CAISQVVGQGADTQYF. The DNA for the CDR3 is TGTGCCATCAGCCAAGTGGTAGGACAGGGCGCAGATACGCAGTATTTT.

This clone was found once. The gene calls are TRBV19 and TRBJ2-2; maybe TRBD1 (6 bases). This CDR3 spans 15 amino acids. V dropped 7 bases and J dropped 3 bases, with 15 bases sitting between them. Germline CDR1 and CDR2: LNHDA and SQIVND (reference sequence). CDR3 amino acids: CASTDRQFDTGELFF. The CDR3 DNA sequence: TGTGCCAGTACCGACAGGCAATTCGACACCGGGGAGCTGTTTTTT.

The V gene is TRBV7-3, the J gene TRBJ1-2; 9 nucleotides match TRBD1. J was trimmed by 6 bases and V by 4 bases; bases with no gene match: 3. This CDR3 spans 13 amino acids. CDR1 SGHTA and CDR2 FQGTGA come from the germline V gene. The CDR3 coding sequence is TGTGCCAGCAGCTCCGGACAGGGGAATGGCTACACCTTC. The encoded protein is CASSSGQGNGYTF.

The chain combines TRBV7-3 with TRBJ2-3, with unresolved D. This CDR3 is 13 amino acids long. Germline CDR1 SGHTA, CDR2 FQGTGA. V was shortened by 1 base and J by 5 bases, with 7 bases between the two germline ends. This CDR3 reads CASSLSVLDTQYF. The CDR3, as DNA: TGTGCCAGCAGCTTAAGTGTCCTAGATACGCAGTATTTT.

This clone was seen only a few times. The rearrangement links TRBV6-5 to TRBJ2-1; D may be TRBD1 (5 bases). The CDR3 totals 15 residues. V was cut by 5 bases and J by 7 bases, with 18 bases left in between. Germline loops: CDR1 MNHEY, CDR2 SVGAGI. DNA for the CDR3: TGTGCCAGCAGTCCGTATAAGGGGTCGGAAAATGAGCAGTTCTTC. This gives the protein CASSPYKGSENEQFF.

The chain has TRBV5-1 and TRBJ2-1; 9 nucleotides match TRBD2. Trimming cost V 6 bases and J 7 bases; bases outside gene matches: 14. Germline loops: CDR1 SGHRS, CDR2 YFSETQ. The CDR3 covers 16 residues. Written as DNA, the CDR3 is TGCGCCAGCACCCAGACTAGCGGTAAGAGAGGAAATGAGCAGTTCTTC. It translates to CASTQTSGKRGNEQFF.